The 9 T cell receptor beta chains reported below all come from one sample, sequenced in a study of blood T cells in healthy people across ages. Alongside a J-beta primer mix, a sample-barcoded 5' primer served in a second PCR lasting 7 to 11 cycles. TCRdb used MiXCR to reprocess the 5' RACE reads, holding one entry per CDR3 protein. Of roughly 800,000 distinct CDR3 sequences in the sample, roughly 50% were seen once. Sequencing was performed on blood. The receptor set was obtained from a man aged 80 or over in good health.

This clonotype turned up a few times. The chain links TRBV9 to TRBJ1-1; the D gene is possibly TRBD1 (5 bases). The CDR3 has 12 residues. From germline, CDR1 is SGDLS and CDR2 YYNGEE. V was clipped by 7 bases and J by 5 bases, with 12 bases between them. The CDR3 coding sequence is TGTGCCAGCTCACCACCAGGGACTGAAGCTTTCTTT. This encodes CASSPPGTEAFF.

In regard to this clonotype: The germline gene is not matched at one end of the junction; a read error may be the cause. The gene calls are TRBV12-3 or TRBV12-4 and TRBJ2-7; D is undetermined. The CDR3 is 14 residues long. CDR3: CASSPRSVSCEQYF. CDR3 sequence (DNA): TGTGCCAGCAGCCCCCGAAGCGTATCCTGCGAGCAGTACTTC.

In this sample, this clonotype turned up a few times. This sequence joins TRBV4-1 and TRBJ2-3, with D possibly TRBD2 on 6 matching bases. The germline CDR1 and CDR2 sequences are MGHRA and YSYEKL. The CDR3 has 15 residues. The V gene lost 5 bases and the J gene lost 14 bases, with 26 bases spanning the gap. CDR3 bases: TGCGCCAGCAGCGACCCGGTGACTAGTCACAGATACGCGTATTTT. Residues: CASSDPVTSHRYAYF.

The chain is built from TRBV3-1 and TRBJ1-2; the match to TRBD1 covers 7 bases. CDR1 and CDR2 from the germline V gene are LGHDT and YNNKEL (reference sequence). V lost 1 base to trimming and J lost 0 bases; unmatched junction nucleotides: 2. This CDR3 is built from 15 residues. The CDR3 reads CASSQAGQTNYGYTF. The CDR3 bases are TGTGCCAGCAGCCAAGCGGGACAGACTAACTATGGCTACACCTTC.

V gene TRBV28 combines with J gene TRBJ2-7; TRBD1 is a possible D gene (6 bases). Trimming removed 7 bases at V and 3 bases at J, with 16 bases between. The CDR3 is 14 residues long. CDR1 MDHEN and CDR2 SYDVKM come from the germline V gene. This chain's CDR3 is CASTPDSLYYEQYF. CDR3 coding DNA: TGTGCCAGCACTCCGGACAGCCTATACTACGAGCAGTACTTC.

This chain links TRBV6-5 with TRBJ1-2; TRBD1 matches at 12 bases. The germline gives CDR1 MNHEY, CDR2 SVGAGI. The CDR3 runs 14 residues. V shed 6 bases, J shed 7 bases, and the junction held 6 bases outside the gene matches. The CDR3 region is CASRAGQGALGYTF. The CDR3 coding sequence is TGTGCCAGCAGGGCGGGACAGGGGGCGCTTGGCTACACCTTC.

This chain joins TRBV7-9 and TRBJ1-1, with D possibly matching TRBD1 (5 bases). The CDR3 contains 14 residues. Germline CDR1 is SEHNR and CDR2 is FQNEAQ (reference sequence). The germline V and J ends were trimmed by 4 bases and 2 bases, with 11 bases remaining between them. DNA of the CDR3: TGTGCCAGCAGCTCTGTATGGGACAACACTGAAGCTTTCTTT. Translated, it gives CASSSVWDNTEAFF.

The table lists this clonotype with a few counts. The rearrangement uses TRBV12-3 or TRBV12-4 and TRBJ2-6, with no clear D. This CDR3 comprises 18 residues. The V end lost 6 bases, the J end lost 1 base, and 19 bases lay between the germline ends. The CDR3 protein is CASRYRVGRNSGANVLTF. CDR3 in DNA: TGTGCCAGCAGATATCGAGTCGGGCGGAATTCTGGGGCCAACGTCCTGACTTTC.

This chain connects TRBV27 to TRBJ2-7; no clear D gene. Trimming left V 3 bases short and J 2 bases short, with 11 bases between. CDR1 MNHEY and CDR2 SMNVEV come from the germline V gene (reference sequence). CDR3 length: 14 amino acids. CDR3: CASSLRSLPYEQYF. CDR3 coding DNA: TGTGCCAGCAGTTTGCGATCTCTCCCCTACGAGCAGTACTTC.